These 32 T cell receptor beta chains were all obtained from the same sample, sequenced in a study of cytomegalovirus exposure and HLA in healthy donors. PCR involved 60 Vbeta and 13 Jbeta primers. Assay: immunoSEQ multiplex PCR; the TCRdb copy retains only in-frame clones and omits some. The sample carries about 120,000 clones, 74% recorded once. Sample: PBMCs. Receptors were obtained from a middle-aged man in good health and CMV-seropositive.

This chain uses TRBV6-5 with TRBJ2-5; 11 bases are a match to TRBD2. Germline V gene sequence: CDR1 MNHEY, CDR2 SVGAGI. The CDR3 consists of 15 residues. The V segment lost 6 bases and the J segment 5 bases; nucleotides outside the gene matches: 8. CDR3 amino acids: CASRQLLAGGETQYF. CDR3 nucleotides: TGTGCCAGCAGACAACTGCTAGCGGGGGGCGAGACCCAGTACTTC.

As concerns this clone: One junction end disagrees with the germline gene, perhaps due to a read error. The chain's CDR3 is CSSSLKGGNQPQHF. The CDR3 DNA reads TGTTCCAGCAGCTTAAAGGGAGGCAATCAGCCCCAGCATTTT. The chain is built from TRBV7-9 and TRBJ1-5; D unresolved. Per the germline V gene, CDR1 is SEHNR and CDR2 is FQNEAQ (reference sequence). The CDR3 has 14 amino acids.

This clone showed up just a few times. J is TRBJ2-7 and V is TRBV11-2; 7 positions match TRBD1. From germline, CDR1 is SGHAT and CDR2 FQNNGV. Losses at the gene ends were 5 bases for V and 0 bases for J; bases not matched to a gene: 7. The CDR3 is 15 residues long. The CDR3 DNA is TGTGCCAGCAGCCGCCCGACAGGGATCTCCTACGAGCAGTACTTC. Translation gives CASSRPTGISYEQYF. Using reference TRBV11-2 and TRBJ2-7 for the parts outside the CDR3, the full variable domain is EAGVAQSPRYKIIEKRQSVAFWCNPISGHATLYWYQQILGQGPKLLIQFQNNGVVDDSQLPKDRFSAERLKGVDSTLKIQPAKLEDSAVYLCASSRPTGISYEQYFGPGTRLTVT.

The J gene is TRBJ1-2, the V gene TRBV5-1, with TRBD1 matching over 9 bases. CDR1 is SGHRS, CDR2 YFSETQ, per germline. Trimming cost V 4 bases and J 8 bases; bases outside gene matches: 9. The CDR3 loop spans 14 amino acids. CDR3 protein: CASSPPGQGKGYTF. DNA for the CDR3: TGCGCCAGCAGCCCCCCGGGACAGGGTAAAGGCTACACCTTC.

The chain has TRBV9 and TRBJ1-6; D is possibly TRBD1 (5 bases). Germline CDR1 is SGDLS and CDR2 is YYNGEE. Trimming cost V 0 bases and J 8 bases, with 15 bases left between them. CDR3 length: 16 amino acids. CDR3 DNA: TGTGCCAGCAGCGTAGGCGGGGCTCATCGGTATTCACCCCTCCACTTT. Translated, it gives CASSVGGAHRYSPLHF.

This clone was seen a few times. The chain is built from TRBV28 and TRBJ2-1; 8 bases align to TRBD1. The length of the CDR3 is 14 residues. The ends lost 6 bases at V and 7 bases at J; junction bases unmatched: 8. Germline values: CDR1 MDHEN, CDR2 SYDVKM. CDR3 protein: CASSPTGVRNEQFF. DNA of the CDR3: TGTGCCAGCAGCCCGACAGGGGTGAGGAATGAGCAGTTCTTC.

CDR3: CASSSSQDRGSEKLFF. The CDR3 DNA reads as TGCGCCAGCAGCTCGAGCCAGGACAGGGGGAGTGAAAAACTGTTTTTT. The chain uses TRBV5-1 and TRBJ1-4; 10 bases fit TRBD1. The CDR3 runs to 16 residues. Germline CDR1 SGHRS, CDR2 YFSETQ. The J segment lost 7 bases and the V segment lost 3 bases, leaving 9 bases of the junction unmatched.

A note on this clone: Other nucleotide sequences in the sample specify the same CDR3. The chain recombines TRBV19 with TRBJ1-6; D remains unclear. Germline V gene data show CDR1 as LNHDA and CDR2 as SQIVND (reference sequence). The CDR3 spans 12 residues. Trimming removed 1 base from V and 8 bases from J, with 3 bases in between. As DNA, the CDR3 is TGTGCCAGTAGTATAGCGGATTCACCCCTCCACTTT. Its protein is CASSIADSPLHF.

The chain couples TRBV5-4 to TRBJ1-2, with TRBD1 as a possible D gene (6 bases). Germline assignment: CDR1 SGHNT and CDR2 YYREEE (reference sequence). Trimming pared 5 bases from V and 8 bases from J, leaving 19 bases between. This CDR3 has 14 residues. The CDR3 protein is CASRMDRLARGYTF. CDR3 nucleotides: TGTGCCAGCAGGATGGACAGATTGGCCCGCGGCTACACCTTC.

The V call is TRBV18, the J call TRBJ2-7, with TRBD1 matching 7 bases. The CDR3 has 12 amino acids. The germline V gene encodes CDR1 KGHSH and CDR2 LQKENI. V was pared by 6 bases and J by 6 bases, with 5 bases of the junction left unmatched. This chain's CDR3 is CASSQAGGEQYF. The CDR3 nucleotides read TGTGCCAGCTCCCAGGCAGGGGGCGAGCAGTACTTC. Full variable domain (rest looked up from reference TRBV18 and TRBJ2-7): NAGVMQNPRHLVRRRGQEARLRCSPMKGHSHVYWYRQLPEEGLKFMVYLQKENIIDESGMPKERFSAEFPKEGPSILRIQQVVRGDSAAYFCASSQAGGEQYFGPGTRLTVT.

A single count supports this clone. The rearrangement uses TRBV5-4 and TRBJ1-4; D remains ambiguous. The CDR3 totals 13 residues. The germline V gene has CDR1 SGHNT and CDR2 YYREEE (reference sequence). The germline V and J ends were trimmed by 2 bases and 7 bases, with 9 bases remaining between them. In DNA, the CDR3 is TGTGCCAGCAGCTTCCTAGTGGGTGAAAAACTGTTTTTT. Translated, it gives CASSFLVGEKLFF.

This clone was picked up one time. This chain links TRBV6-5 with TRBJ2-1; 10 nucleotides match TRBD2. Germline V gene sequence: CDR1 MNHEY, CDR2 SVGAGI. The CDR3 sequence is 15 residues long. Losses at the gene ends were 4 bases for V and 2 bases for J; bases not matched to a gene: 2. The chain's CDR3 is CASSLAGGAYNEQFF. Written as DNA, the CDR3 is TGTGCCAGCAGTTTAGCGGGAGGCGCCTACAATGAGCAGTTCTTC.

The gene calls are TRBV9 and TRBJ2-7; D remains ambiguous. Germline V lookup: CDR1 SGDLS, CDR2 YYNGEE. Trimming took off 0 bases at V and 2 bases at J, with 15 bases between the two ends. The CDR3 consists of 16 residues. The CDR3 sequence is CASSVDPQVGTYEQYF. The DNA for the CDR3 is TGTGCCAGCAGCGTAGACCCCCAGGTTGGAACCTACGAGCAGTACTTC.

This clone was seen more than once but under ten times. V and J are TRBV11-3 and TRBJ2-3; D is undetermined. The CDR3 spans 14 residues. Trimming removed 0 bases from V and 6 bases from J, with 10 bases in between. Germline values: CDR1 SGHNT, CDR2 YENEEA. CDR3 sequence (DNA): TGTGCCAGCAGCTTAGATTATTACGCGGATACGCAGTATTTT. Amino acid sequence: CASSLDYYADTQYF.

The chain links TRBV5-1 to TRBJ2-7, with D uncertain. Looked up from germline, CDR1 is SGHRS and CDR2 is YFSETQ. The CDR3 extends over 15 amino acids. Trimming pared 4 bases from V and 0 bases from J, leaving 14 bases between. This chain's CDR3 is CASSHAFGGSYEQYF. The DNA for the CDR3 is TGCGCCAGCAGCCACGCGTTCGGCGGCTCCTACGAGCAGTACTTC.

With respect to this clone: The junction departs from germline at one end; a sequencing error may be responsible. The CDR3 loop is CASSLGGGYAF. The CDR3 bases are TGTGCCAGCAGCTTGGGAGGGGGCTACGCCTTC. The genes are TRBV5-6 and TRBJ1-2; 7 nucleotides match TRBD1. This CDR3 has 11 amino acids. The germline V gene has CDR1 SGHDT and CDR2 YYEEEE. The full variable domain, its missing parts supplied by reference TRBV5-6 and TRBJ1-2, is DAGVTQSPTHLIKTRGQQVTLRCSPKSGHDTVSWYQQALGQGPQFIFQYYEEEERQRGNFPDRFSGHQFPNYSSELNVNALLLGDSALYLCASSLGGGYAFGSGTRLTVV.

The chain carries TRBV28 and TRBJ1-1; 8 bases fit TRBD1. V gave up 6 bases and J gave up 4 bases; unmatched junction bases: 7. CDR3 length equals 14 residues. The germline CDR1 and CDR2 sequences are MDHEN and SYDVKM. CDR3 in amino acids: CASRSGGQSTEAFF. The CDR3 nucleotides read TGTGCCAGCAGATCAGGGGGCCAGAGCACTGAAGCTTTCTTT.

Comments on this clone: One end of the junction is discordant with germline, which a read error may explain. The J gene is TRBJ1-3, the V gene TRBV13, with TRBD1 as a possible D gene (6 bases). CDR1 PRHDT and CDR2 FYEKMQ come from the germline V gene (reference sequence). The CDR3 loop spans 16 amino acids. CDR3 bases: TGTGCCAGCAGCCTAGGACAGCCCCCCTCTGGAAACACCATATATTTT. Translation gives CASSLGQPPSGNTIYF.

A single count supports this clone. The junction differs from germline at one of its ends, possibly a read error. The chain has TRBV7-7 and TRBJ2-1; TRBD2 agrees at 10 bases. This CDR3 region has 16 residues. Looked up from germline, CDR1 is SSHAT and CDR2 is FNYEAQ (reference sequence). Here the CDR3 DNA reads TGTGCTAGCAGCTTAGCCTCTAGCGGGGGATACAATGAGCAGTTCTTC. Protein: CASSLASSGGYNEQFF.

The V call is TRBV2, the J call TRBJ2-1, with TRBD2 identical over 12 bases. CDR3 length equals 14 residues. Germline CDR1 is SNHLY and CDR2 is FYNNEI. V shed 7 bases, J shed 4 bases, and the junction held 2 bases outside the gene matches. The CDR3 DNA is TGTGCCAGCATCGGACTAGCGGGGTACAATGAGCAGTTCTTC. Translation: CASIGLAGYNEQFF.

The V call is TRBV10-1, the J call TRBJ2-7, with D possibly TRBD1 on 5 matching bases. Per germline, CDR1 WNHNN and CDR2 SYGVQD (reference sequence). Trimming removed 0 bases at V and 1 base at J, with 13 bases between. The CDR3 has 16 amino acids. Here the CDR3 DNA reads TGCGCCAGCAGTGAGTCTCAAGACAGTCGGTCCTACGAGCAGTACTTC. Amino acids: CASSESQDSRSYEQYF.

J is TRBJ1-4 and V is TRBV30; D call uncertain. The CDR3 sequence is 11 residues long. Germline V lookup: CDR1 GTSNPN, CDR2 SVGIG (reference sequence). In DNA, the CDR3 is TGTTGCTCCGGCCGAGGGGAAAAACTGTTTTTT. Its translation is CCSGRGEKLFF.

The chain joins TRBV7-3 to TRBJ2-4, with D perhaps TRBD2 (6 bases). The CDR3 has 16 residues. CDR1 and CDR2 (germline): SGHTA, FQGTGA. V lost 5 bases, J lost 5 bases, and 19 bases lay in between. As DNA, the CDR3 is TGTGCCAGCAGCCCTTATGGGGGAGGCTTACAAAACATTCAGTACTTC. It encodes CASSPYGGGLQNIQYF.

This chain connects TRBV29-1 to TRBJ2-5; 7 bases match TRBD1. This CDR3 region has 13 residues. Per germline, CDR1 SQVTM and CDR2 ANQGSEA. V trimming: 5 bases; J trimming: 3 bases; junction bases outside the gene matches: 6. The CDR3 region is CSVTPGTEETQYF. Written as DNA, the CDR3 is TGCAGCGTTACCCCGGGGACAGAAGAGACCCAGTACTTC.

The chain recombines TRBV11-2 with TRBJ2-7, with TRBD2 as a possible D gene (5 bases). In germline, CDR1 is SGHAT, CDR2 FQNNGV. Trimming pared 0 bases from V and 6 bases from J, leaving 9 bases between. The CDR3 consists of 13 residues. CDR3 sequence reads: CASSLDGKGEQYF. CDR3 nucleotides: TGTGCCAGCAGCTTAGACGGGAAGGGCGAGCAGTACTTC.

V is TRBV7-6 and J is TRBJ2-3; TRBD2 matches at 12 bases. The V gene end was trimmed by 1 base and the J gene end by 0 bases; junction bases not matched to a gene: 2. Germline V CDR1 and CDR2: SGHVS, FNYEAQ. CDR3 length equals 17 residues. DNA for the CDR3: TGTGCCAGCAGCTTAGGACTAGCGGGGGTTAGCACAGATACGCAGTATTTT. This gives the protein CASSLGLAGVSTDTQYF.

The rearrangement uses TRBV7-8 and TRBJ2-5; 7 nucleotides agree with TRBD1. The DNA end is more similar to TRBJ2-7, so the J call may be wrong. The germline gives CDR1 SGHVS, CDR2 FQNEAQ. This CDR3 region has 15 residues. This chain's CDR3 is CASSIRQGVRDEQYF. The DNA of the CDR3 is TGTGCCAGCAGCATCAGACAGGGTGTGAGAGACGAGCAGTACTTC.

The chain links TRBV7-9 to TRBJ2-2, with 7 bases aligning to TRBD1. Germline CDR1 is SEHNR and CDR2 is FQNEAQ (reference sequence). The J segment lost 6 bases and the V segment lost 1 base, leaving 8 bases of the junction unmatched. The CDR3 totals 16 residues. The DNA of the CDR3 is TGTGCCAGCAGCTTAGGAACAGGGGCTTTCGCCGGGGAGCTGTTTTTT. This translates into CASSLGTGAFAGELFF.

The rearrangement joins TRBV21-1 to TRBJ1-2; the D segment call TRBD1 is taken from the table without a DNA check. TRBV21-1 is marked as a pseudogene. The CDR3 length is 14 residues. The CDR3 DNA follows: TGTGCCAGCAGCCCGGGACAGGGGGCGGGTGGCTACACCTTC. Translation gives CASSPGQGAGGYTF.

V and J are TRBV7-9 and TRBJ1-1; 8 positions match TRBD1. Looked up from germline, CDR1 is SEHNR and CDR2 is FQNEAQ (reference sequence). Unmatched junction bases numbered 3, after V lost 1 base and J lost 2 bases. The CDR3 has 15 amino acids. Here the CDR3 DNA reads TGTGCCAGCAGCTTAGTTGGGACAGGCAACACTGAAGCTTTCTTT. Translated, it gives CASSLVGTGNTEAFF.

This clone was seen a handful of times. This chain connects TRBV29-1 to TRBJ1-1; TRBD1 matches at 7 bases. This CDR3 is 15 amino acids long. Trimming removed 4 bases from V and 2 bases from J; junction bases left unmatched: 10. The V gene's germline CDR1 is SQVTM and CDR2 ANQGSEA. Here the CDR3 reads CSVVAQGVTNTEAFF. The CDR3 bases are TGCAGCGTTGTAGCGCAGGGGGTCACAAACACTGAAGCTTTCTTT.

As for this clone: Other DNA sequences from this sample encode an identical CDR3 as well. The chain links TRBV11-2 to TRBJ1-1; 8 nucleotides line up with TRBD1. CDR3 size: 15 residues. Germline loops: CDR1 SGHAT, CDR2 FQNNGV. With 4 bases clipped from V and 5 bases from J, the junction kept 9 bases outside the gene matches. The DNA for the CDR3 is TGTGCCAGCAGCTGGTCGACAGGGGACCCAACTGAAGCTTTCTTT. Translated: CASSWSTGDPTEAFF.